This TCR beta chain was documented in a study of yellow fever vaccine responses in identical twins. The V end was cut by 2 bases, the J end by 13 bases, with 17 bases between. CDR1 SGHAT and CDR2 FQDESV come from the germline V gene (reference sequence). The CDR3 contains 13 residues. MiXCR was run by TCRdb on the RT-PCR reads, yielding one entry per CDR3 protein. The data show 17,000 or so distinct CDR3 sequences, approximately 79% seen once. The TCR comes from a woman younger than 35 who received the yellow fever vaccine. V gene TRBV11-1 combines with J gene TRBJ2-5, with D tentatively TRBD2 (5 bases). The material sequenced was T cells from blood (PBMCs), unsorted or a sorted subset (not recorded which), taken before or after yellow fever vaccination (not recorded which). The CDR3: CASSLRADWTPYF. The CDR3 coding sequence is TGTGCCAGCAGCTTAAGGGCAGACTGGACTCCGTACTTC.